This T cell receptor (beta chain) appears in the sequencing data of a study of blood T cells in healthy people across ages. A sample-barcoded 5' primer and a J-beta primer mix were used in a second PCR of roughly 7 to 12 cycles. TCRdb recomputed calls from the 5' RACE reads with MiXCR, one row per CDR3 protein. The sample lists about 510,000 distinct CDR3 sequences, 25% to 35% occurring once. V was pared by 4 bases and J by 5 bases, with 6 bases of the junction left unmatched. The germline V gene has CDR1 MNHEY and CDR2 SMNVEV (reference sequence). The CDR3 consists of 14 residues. This same sample was also part of a study on T cells of mothers and their children. As that study records: A few mothers and their six children, all healthy Caucasians, donated. Each mother gave over 8.5 million TCR beta CDR3 reads; each child, roughly 3 million.

The chain couples TRBV27 to TRBJ2-7; TRBD1 agrees at 9 bases. The receptor comes from a boy younger than 10 in good health. The sample was blood. The CDR3 protein is CASSYRTGVHEQYF. DNA for the CDR3: TGTGCCAGCAGTTACCGGACAGGGGTCCACGAGCAGTACTTC.